A selection of T cell receptor beta chains follows, all from one sample in a study of glioma-infiltrating T cells. MiXCR was run by TCRdb on the multiplex PCR reads, yielding one entry per CDR3 protein. The repertoire holds about 93,000 distinct CDR3 sequences, with approximately 39% as singletons. Source material: glioma tissue, nonneoplastic brain tissue, or PBMCs (not recorded which). These receptors all come from a human donor with low-grade glioma or glioblastoma, undergoing nonglioma brain surgery, or in good health (not recorded which). CDR3s include the opening cysteine and the closing phenylalanine or tryptophan. A D gene is named only where the DNA matches it firmly. Clone size, where shown, is once, few, many, or a class for clones that have expanded.

>TRBV27|TRBD2|many|TRBJ2-3
CASRSAGGPADTQYF
TGTGCCAGCAGATCAGCGGGAGGGCCAGCAGATACGCAGTATTTT
>TRBV5-4|-|-|TRBJ1-2
CASSHWERGSGYTF
TGTGCCAGCAGCCACTGGGAAAGGGGAAGTGGCTACACCTTC
>TRBV9|-|few|TRBJ2-1
CASSREDEQFF
TGTGCCAGCAGCAGGGAGGATGAGCAGTTCTTC
>TRBV14|-|many|TRBJ1-2
CASSQYSGSSYGYTF
TGTGCCAGCAGCCAATACTCCGGCAGTTCCTATGGCTACACCTTC
>TRBV11-2|TRBD2|few|TRBJ2-3
CASSLPPRGRRTDTQYF
TGTGCCAGCAGCCTCCCCCCTCGCGGGAGGCGCACAGATACGCAGTATTTT
>TRBV5-1|-|-|TRBJ2-1
CASSLAGEKRANEQFF
TGCGCCAGCAGCTTGGCCGGGGAGAAGAGGGCCAATGAGCAGTTCTTC
>TRBV29-1|-|-|TRBJ2-6
CSVNQAGANVLTF
TGCAGCGTTAACCAGGCTGGGGCCAACGTCCTGACTTTC
>TRBV19|TRBD2|many|TRBJ2-1
CASGLRGGSYNEQFF
TGTGCCAGTGGGCTTCGGGGGGGAAGTTACAATGAGCAGTTCTTC
>TRBV7-6|-|many|TRBJ2-7
CASSPNLGDQQYF
TGTGCCAGCAGCCCGAACTTAGGGGACCAGCAGTACTTC
>TRBV29-1|-|many|TRBJ2-5
CSARPPGETQYF
TGCAGCGCAAGACCACCGGGAGAGACCCAGTACTTC
>TRBV20-1|TRBD1|many|TRBJ2-3
CSAGETGGHDTQYF
TGCAGTGCTGGGGAGACAGGGGGGCACGATACGCAGTATTTT
>TRBV6-2/TRBV6-3|-|-|TRBJ1-1
CASTIQTGNTEAFF
TGTGCCAGCACCATCCAGACAGGGAACACTGAAGCTTTCTTT
>TRBV27|TRBD1|-|TRBJ1-1
CAISAQGGNTEAFF
TGTGCCATCAGTGCGCAGGGGGGGAACACCGAAGCTTTCTTT
>TRBV3-1|-|many|TRBJ2-7
CASSRAITRSEQYF
TGTGCCAGCAGCCGAGCTATAACCAGGAGCGAGCAGTACTTC
>TRBV20-1|TRBD2|-|TRBJ2-3
CSAPGLAGGPDTQYF
TGCAGTGCCCCGGGACTAGCGGGAGGCCCCGATACGCAGTATTTT
>TRBV9|-|-|TRBJ2-7
CASNSGTESYEQYF
TGTGCCAGCAATTCCGGGACCGAATCCTACGAGCAGTACTTC
>TRBV25-1|-|few|TRBJ2-1
CASSEYIAEDFENEQFF
TGTGCCAGCAGTGAATATATCGCAGAGGACTTTGAAAATGAGCAGTTCTTC
>TRBV12-3/TRBV12-4|-|many|TRBJ2-6
CASTSLSGANVLTF
TGTGCCAGCACCTCCCTCTCTGGGGCCAACGTCCTGACTTTC
>TRBV11-2|TRBD2|few|TRBJ2-1
CASSLGGPGGPEMSSYNEQFF
TGTGCCAGCAGCTTAGGGGGTCCGGGGGGTCCCGAGATGAGCTCCTACAATGAGCAGTTCTTC
>TRBV7-9|-|many|TRBJ1-5
CASSSAGNQPQHF
TGTGCCAGCAGCTCCGCTGGGAATCAGCCCCAGCATTTT
>TRBV3-1|TRBD2|many|TRBJ2-1
CASSQGGGARPYNEQFF
TGTGCCAGCAGCCAAGGGGGAGGGGCGAGGCCCTACAATGAGCAGTTCTTC
>TRBV14|-|many|TRBJ2-3
CASRKGVDTQYF
TGTGCCAGCAGAAAGGGGGTCGATACGCAGTATTTT
>TRBV20-1|TRBD2|-|TRBJ2-3
CSARDSGNTDTQYF
TGCAGTGCTAGGGATAGCGGGAATACGGATACGCAGTATTTT
>TRBV18|TRBD1|many|TRBJ1-1
CASSLITGTESEAFF
TGTGCCAGCTCACTAATCACCGGGACAGAAAGTGAAGCTTTCTTT
>TRBV6-2/TRBV6-3|-|-|TRBJ2-1
CASRKNPGNEQFF
TGTGCCAGCAGGAAGAACCCGGGGAATGAGCAGTTCTTC
>TRBV29-1|-|few|TRBJ1-5
CSAPSGTNQPQHF
TGCAGCGCCCCTTCAGGGACAAATCAGCCCCAGCATTTT
>TRBV25-1|TRBD2|many|TRBJ2-5
CASSEYLGGAGETQYF
TGTGCCAGCAGTGAATATCTCGGGGGGGCCGGCGAGACCCAGTACTTC
>TRBV28|-|-|TRBJ2-1
CASSFLATTSHNERFF
TGTGCCAGCAGTTTCTTAGCTACCACTTCCCACAATGAACGGTTCTTC
>TRBV30|-|many|TRBJ2-5
CAWTQGETQYF
TGTGCCTGGACACAAGGGGAGACCCAGTACTTC
>TRBV5-4|-|many|TRBJ2-5
CASSFTGRRETQYF
TGTGCCAGCAGCTTTACAGGGAGGAGAGAGACCCAGTACTTC
>TRBV19|-|many|TRBJ1-5
CASSRGTSLYPNQPQHF
TGTGCCAGTAGTCGTGGGACCAGCCTATATCCCAATCAGCCCCAGCATTTT
>TRBV6-6|-|-|TRBJ2-1
CASSPPKAPRSSYEQFF
TGTGCCAGCAGTCCACCGAAGGCGCCTAGGAGCTCCTATGAGCAGTTCTTC
>TRBV5-1|TRBD1|many|TRBJ1-1
CASSWGTGTEAFF
TGCGCCAGCAGCTGGGGGACAGGGACTGAAGCTTTCTTT
>TRBV6-1|-|many|TRBJ2-6
CASNLWARGSSGANVLTF
TGTGCCAGCAATCTATGGGCCAGGGGAAGCTCTGGGGCCAACGTCCTGACTTTC
>TRBV6-6|TRBD1|-|TRBJ2-7
CATLPDRDEQYF
TGCGCCACCCTCCCCGACAGGGACGAGCAGTACTTC
>TRBV6-1|TRBD2|many|TRBJ2-3
CGAAGSTDTQYF
TGTGGTGCAGCGGGAAGCACAGATACGCAGTATTTT
>TRBV6-2/TRBV6-3|-|-|TRBJ2-6
CASSVPQSSGANVLTF
TGTGCCAGCAGTGTACCACAATCCTCTGGGGCCAACGTCCTGACTTTC
>TRBV27|-|-|TRBJ1-1
CAGSLRAAAEAFF
TGTGCCGGCAGTCTCAGGGCAGCCGCTGAAGCTTTCTTT
>TRBV4-1|TRBD1|many|TRBJ1-2
CASSQEQGYSYGYTF
TGCGCCAGCAGCCAAGAACAGGGGTATAGCTATGGCTACACCTTC
>TRBV7-2|-|once|TRBJ1-5
CASSPGTDCNQPQHF
TGTGCCAGCAGCCCCGGGACTGATTGCAATCAGCCCCAGCATTTT
>TRBV6-1|-|many|TRBJ2-1
CASSKEGSVSYNEQFF
TGTGCCAGCAGCAAAGAGGGGTCGGTATCCTACAATGAGCAGTTCTTC
>TRBV20-1|TRBD1|many|TRBJ2-7
CSARLGTGDYNEQYF
TGCAGTGCTAGGCTTGGGACAGGGGATTACAACGAGCAGTACTTC
>TRBV28|-|-|TRBJ2-7
CASFGRVSSYEQYF
TGTGCCAGCTTTGGCCGCGTGAGCTCCTACGAGCAGTACTTC
>TRBV2|-|many|TRBJ2-5
CASEQLETQYF
TGTGCCAGCGAACAGTTGGAGACCCAGTACTTC
>TRBV28|-|-|TRBJ1-6
CASSLPYLESTLHF
TGTGCCAGCAGTTTACCCTATTTAGAATCAACCCTCCACTTT
>TRBV20-1|TRBD2|-|TRBJ2-7
CSAQTSGGAREQYF
TGCAGTGCTCAGACTAGCGGTGGGGCCCGGGAGCAGTACTTC
>TRBV20-1|-|many|TRBJ1-2
CSALKAGARNYGYTF
TGCAGTGCTCTCAAAGCCGGGGCCAGGAACTATGGCTACACCTTC
>TRBV3-1|-|few|TRBJ2-1
CASSTGRRVFF
TGTGCCAGCAGCACGGGACGTCGTGTGTTCTTC
>TRBV28|TRBD2|-|TRBJ2-3
CASSVGGTSGRALGDTQYF
TGTGCCAGCAGTGTCGGGGGGACTAGCGGGAGGGCCTTAGGAGATACGCAGTATTTT
>TRBV5-8|-|-|TRBJ2-7
CASSPGTFPYEQYF
TGTGCCAGCAGCCCCGGGACGTTCCCCTACGAGCAGTACTTC
>TRBV27|-|-|TRBJ2-7
CASSLGGGYNEQYF
TGTGCCAGCAGTTTAGGGGGCGGCTACAATGAGCAGTACTTC
>TRBV11-2|-|many|TRBJ1-3
CASSLVTGLSGNTIYF
TGTGCCAGCAGCTTAGTAACAGGACTCTCTGGAAACACCATATATTTT
>TRBV6-1|-|-|TRBJ2-7
CAIGERADDLRLKQYF
TGTGCCATAGGGGAGAGGGCGGACGACCTACGACTGAAGCAGTACTTC
>TRBV20-1|-|many|TRBJ2-7
CSASSRGYEQYF
TGCAGTGCCAGCTCACGCGGCTACGAGCAGTACTTC
>TRBV29-1|-|-|TRBJ1-1
CSVDSPRGDTEAFF
TGCAGCGTTGATTCGCCACGGGGAGACACTGAAGCTTTCTTT
>TRBV10-3|-|many|TRBJ2-1
CAISELERVYNEQFF
TGTGCCATCAGTGAGTTGGAGCGGGTTTACAATGAGCAGTTCTTC